Listed below are T cell receptor beta chains from one sample, sequenced in a study of T cell repertoires in cytomegalovirus infection. These receptors have no identified antigens. Via MiXCR, TCRdb re-called the reads, giving one row per CDR3 protein. This repertoire shows about 920,000 distinct CDR3 sequences, approximately 30% found once; its top ten account for 13%. The sequencing used cultured CD8+ T cells from PBMCs, collected from culture after CMV antigen stimulation. These receptors were obtained from a human donor in good health (CMV status not recorded). Some clones in this sample may be carry-over from other donors' samples. CDR3s include the opening cysteine and the closing phenylalanine or tryptophan. The D gene is left open where the match is weak. The listing skips clone size in some rows; elsewhere it reads once, few, many or a size class.

V gene	J gene	CDR3 length	D gene	clone size	CDR3 DNA	CDR3 protein
TRBV10-3	TRBJ2-3	17	TRBD2	NA	TGTGCCATCAGACGACTAGCGGGGGCCCGTAGCACAGATACGCAGTATTTT	CAIRRLAGARSTDTQYF
TRBV7-9	TRBJ2-4	13	NA	NA	TGTGCCAGCAGATACGGGCGTGGTGACATTCAGTACTTC	CASRYGRGDIQYF
TRBV19	TRBJ2-7	16	TRBD1	NA	TGTGCCAGTAGTGTAGGGACAGGCGACTATTCCTACGAGCAGTACTTC	CASSVGTGDYSYEQYF
TRBV6-6	TRBJ1-1	15	NA	NA	TGTGCCAGCAGTGAGTATCTAGGCAGAAACACTGAAGCTTTCTTT	CASSEYLGRNTEAFF
TRBV27	TRBJ1-2	15	NA	NA	TGTGCCAGCAGTCATCCAGGACAGTCACTATATGGCTACACCTTC	CASSHPGQSLYGYTF
TRBV6-2/TRBV6-3	TRBJ2-2	13	NA	NA	TGTGCCAGCTCCGGGGGTAGAACCGGGGAGCTGTTTTTT	CASSGGRTGELFF
TRBV10-3	TRBJ2-3	15	NA	NA	TGTGCCATCAGTGAGGTCAGTCCTCCCACAGATACGCAGTATTTT	CAISEVSPPTDTQYF
TRBV19	TRBJ1-2	16	NA	NA	TGTGCCAGTATCCCCAACTTCGGGCAGGAGGAATATGGCTACACCTTC	CASIPNFGQEEYGYTF
TRBV5-4	TRBJ1-1	18	TRBD1	NA	TGTGCCAGCAGCTTGTACAGGGGGCGGTCTGATTTAGACACTGAAGCTTTCTTT	CASSLYRGRSDLDTEAFF
TRBV7-8	TRBJ2-1	18	NA	many	TGTGCCAGCATGCCGTCGGGGGCCCCATCCTACTCCTACAATGAGCAGTTCTTC	CASMPSGAPSYSYNEQFF
TRBV29-1	TRBJ2-3	15	TRBD1	few	TGCAGCGTTGCCGGGACAGGTGGGGTTACAGATACGCAGTATTTT	CSVAGTGGVTDTQYF